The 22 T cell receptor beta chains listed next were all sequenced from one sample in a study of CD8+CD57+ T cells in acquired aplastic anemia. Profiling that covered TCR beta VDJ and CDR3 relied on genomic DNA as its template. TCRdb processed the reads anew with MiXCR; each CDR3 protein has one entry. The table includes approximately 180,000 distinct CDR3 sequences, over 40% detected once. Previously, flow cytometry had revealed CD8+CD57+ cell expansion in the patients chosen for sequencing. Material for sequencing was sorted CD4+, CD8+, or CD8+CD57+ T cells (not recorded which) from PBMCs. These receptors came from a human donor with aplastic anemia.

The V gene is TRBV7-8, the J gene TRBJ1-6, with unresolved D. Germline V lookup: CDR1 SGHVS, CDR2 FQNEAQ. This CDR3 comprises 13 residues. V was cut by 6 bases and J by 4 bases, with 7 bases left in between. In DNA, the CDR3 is TGTGCCAGCAGGGCGGGTTATAATTCACCCCTCCACTTT. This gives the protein CASRAGYNSPLHF.

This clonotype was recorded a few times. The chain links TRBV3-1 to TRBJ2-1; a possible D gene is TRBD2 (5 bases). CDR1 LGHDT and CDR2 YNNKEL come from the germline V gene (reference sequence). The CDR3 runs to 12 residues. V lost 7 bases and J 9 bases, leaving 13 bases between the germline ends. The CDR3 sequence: CASNVLDGEQFF. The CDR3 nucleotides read TGTGCCAGCAACGTACTAGACGGTGAGCAGTTCTTC.

CDR3 in DNA: TGTGCCAGTAGTAGCCGCCGTGAAGGGAAAAACACTGAAGCTTTCTTT. This sequence encodes CASSSRREGKNTEAFF. The chain carries TRBV19 and TRBJ1-1, with no clear D. Between the trimmed V and J ends, which lost 4 bases and 2 bases, there was a span of 17 bases. This CDR3 is built from 16 residues. Germline V gene sequence: CDR1 LNHDA, CDR2 SQIVND (reference sequence).

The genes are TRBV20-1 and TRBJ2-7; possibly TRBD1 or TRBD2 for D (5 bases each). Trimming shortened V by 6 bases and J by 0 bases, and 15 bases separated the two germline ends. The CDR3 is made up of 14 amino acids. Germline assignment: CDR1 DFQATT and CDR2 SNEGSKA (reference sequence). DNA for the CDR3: TGCAGTGCCAAGGGGCAGCGGAGCTCCTACGAGCAGTACTTC. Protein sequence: CSAKGQRSSYEQYF.

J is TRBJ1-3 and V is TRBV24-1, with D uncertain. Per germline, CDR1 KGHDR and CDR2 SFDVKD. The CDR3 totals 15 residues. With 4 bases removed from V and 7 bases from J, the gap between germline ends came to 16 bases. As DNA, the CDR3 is TGTGCCACCAGTGAGTGTTTACCGGACCGGAACACCATATATTTT. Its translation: CATSECLPDRNTIYF.

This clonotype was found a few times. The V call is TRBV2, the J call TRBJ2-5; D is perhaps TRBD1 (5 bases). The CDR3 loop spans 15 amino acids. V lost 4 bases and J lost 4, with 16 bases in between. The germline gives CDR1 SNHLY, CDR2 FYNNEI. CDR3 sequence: CASSGGAGKGETQYF. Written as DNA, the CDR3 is TGTGCCAGCAGTGGGGGCGCAGGGAAGGGAGAGACCCAGTACTTC.

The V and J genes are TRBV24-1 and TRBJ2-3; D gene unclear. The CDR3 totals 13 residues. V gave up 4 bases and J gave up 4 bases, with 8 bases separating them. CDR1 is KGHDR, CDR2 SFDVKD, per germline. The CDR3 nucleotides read TGTGCCACCAGTGACCTGACACCAGATACGCAGTATTTT. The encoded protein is CATSDLTPDTQYF.

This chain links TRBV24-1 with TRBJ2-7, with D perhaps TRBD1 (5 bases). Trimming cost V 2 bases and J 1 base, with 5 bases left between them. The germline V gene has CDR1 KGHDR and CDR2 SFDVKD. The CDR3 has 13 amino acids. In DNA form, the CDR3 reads TGTGCCACCAGTGATTACAGGTCCTACGAGCAGTACTTC. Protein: CATSDYRSYEQYF.

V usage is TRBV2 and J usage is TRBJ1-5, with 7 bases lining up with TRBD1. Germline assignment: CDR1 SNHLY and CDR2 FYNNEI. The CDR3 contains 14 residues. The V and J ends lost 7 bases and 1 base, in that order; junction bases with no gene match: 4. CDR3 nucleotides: TGTGCCAGCACCTTGACAGGGAGCAATCAGCCCCAGCATTTT. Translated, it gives CASTLTGSNQPQHF.

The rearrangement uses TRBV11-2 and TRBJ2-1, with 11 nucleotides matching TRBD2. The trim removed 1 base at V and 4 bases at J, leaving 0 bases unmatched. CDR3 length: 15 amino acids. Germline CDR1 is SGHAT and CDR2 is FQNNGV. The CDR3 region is CASSLGTSGYNEQFF. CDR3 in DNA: TGTGCCAGCAGCTTAGGGACTAGCGGGTACAATGAGCAGTTCTTC.

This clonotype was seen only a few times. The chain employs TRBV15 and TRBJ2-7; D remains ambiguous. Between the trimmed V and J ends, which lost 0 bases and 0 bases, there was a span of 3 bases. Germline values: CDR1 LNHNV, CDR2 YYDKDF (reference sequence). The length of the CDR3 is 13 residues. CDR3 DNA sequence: TGTGCCACCAGCAGAGAGGTCTCCTACGAGCAGTACTTC. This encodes CATSREVSYEQYF.

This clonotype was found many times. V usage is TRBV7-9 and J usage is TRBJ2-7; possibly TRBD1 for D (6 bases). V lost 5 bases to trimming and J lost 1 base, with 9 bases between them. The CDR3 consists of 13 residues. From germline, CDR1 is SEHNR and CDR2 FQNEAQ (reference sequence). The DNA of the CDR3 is TGTGCCAGCAGCAGAACAGGGTCCTACGAGCAGTACTTC. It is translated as CASSRTGSYEQYF. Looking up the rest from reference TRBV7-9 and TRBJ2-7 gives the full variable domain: DTGVSQNPRHKITKRGQNVTFRCDPISEHNRLYWYRQTLGQGPEFLTYFQNEAQLEKSRLLSDRFSAERPKGSFSTLEIQRTEQGDSAMYLCASSRTGSYEQYFGPGTRLTVT.

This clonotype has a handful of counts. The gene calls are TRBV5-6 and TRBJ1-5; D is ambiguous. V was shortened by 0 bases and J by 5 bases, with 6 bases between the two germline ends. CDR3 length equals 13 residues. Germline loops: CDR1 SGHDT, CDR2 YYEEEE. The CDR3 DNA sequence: TGTGCCAGCAGCTTGGCATCCGATCAGCCCCAGCATTTT. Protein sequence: CASSLASDQPQHF.

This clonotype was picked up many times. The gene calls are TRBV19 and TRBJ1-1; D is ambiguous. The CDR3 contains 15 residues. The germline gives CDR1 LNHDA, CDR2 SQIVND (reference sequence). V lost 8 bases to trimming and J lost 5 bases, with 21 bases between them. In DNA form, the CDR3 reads TGTGCCAGTCAAGCCCCCCGCCGGGTAGGGACTGAAGCTTTCTTT. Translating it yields CASQAPRRVGTEAFF. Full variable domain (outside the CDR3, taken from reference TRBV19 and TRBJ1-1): DGGITQSPKYLFRKEGQNVTLSCEQNLNHDAMYWYRQDPGQGLRLIYYSQIVNDFQKGDIAEGYSVSREKKESFPLTVTSAQKNPTAFYLCASQAPRRVGTEAFFGQGTRLTVV.

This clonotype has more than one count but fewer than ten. DNA for the CDR3: TGTGCCATCGCCAGGGAGGTTGATGAGCAGTTCTTC. Translation: CAIAREVDEQFF. The rearrangement uses TRBV10-3 and TRBJ2-1; D possibly corresponds to TRBD2 (6 bases). CDR1 ENHRY and CDR2 SYGVKD come from the germline V gene. There are 12 residues in the CDR3. The V gene lost 8 bases and the J gene lost 8 bases, with 13 bases spanning the gap.

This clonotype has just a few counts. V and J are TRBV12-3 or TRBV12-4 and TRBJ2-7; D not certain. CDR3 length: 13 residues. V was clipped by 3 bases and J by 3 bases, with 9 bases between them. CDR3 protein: CASSFSGVYEQYF. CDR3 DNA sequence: TGTGCCAGCAGTTTTTCCGGAGTCTACGAGCAGTACTTC.

In DNA, the CDR3 is TGCAGCTCCGACCCGGCAGGGCTGATAGATACGCAGTATTTT. Translated, it gives CSSDPAGLIDTQYF. The genes are TRBV29-1 and TRBJ2-3, with a possible D match to TRBD1 (5 bases). Trimming removed 8 bases from V and 5 bases from J, with 20 bases in between. This CDR3 spans 14 amino acids. Germline CDR1 is SQVTM and CDR2 is ANQGSEA.

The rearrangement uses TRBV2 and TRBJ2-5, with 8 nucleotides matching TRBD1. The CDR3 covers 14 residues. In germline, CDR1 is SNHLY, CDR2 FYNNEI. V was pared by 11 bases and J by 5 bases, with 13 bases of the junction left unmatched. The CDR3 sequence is CAVPPPGDRETQYF. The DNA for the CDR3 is TGTGCCGTCCCACCCCCGGGGGACAGGGAGACCCAGTACTTC.

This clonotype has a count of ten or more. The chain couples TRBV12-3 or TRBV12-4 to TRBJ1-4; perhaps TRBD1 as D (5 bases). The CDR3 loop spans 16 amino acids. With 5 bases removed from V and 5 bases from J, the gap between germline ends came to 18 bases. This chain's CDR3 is CASSVGPGRRNEKLFF. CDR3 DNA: TGTGCCAGCAGTGTGGGACCAGGGAGGAGGAATGAAAAACTGTTTTTT.

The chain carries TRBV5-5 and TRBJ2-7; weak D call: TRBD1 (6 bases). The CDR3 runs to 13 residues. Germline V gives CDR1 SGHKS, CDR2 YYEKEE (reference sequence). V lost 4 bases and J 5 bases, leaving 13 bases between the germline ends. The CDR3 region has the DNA TGTGCCAGCAGCGGTCAGGGGCGGCACGAGCAGTACTTC. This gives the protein CASSGQGRHEQYF. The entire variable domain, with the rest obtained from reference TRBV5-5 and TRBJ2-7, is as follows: DAGVTQSPTHLIKTRGQQVTLRCSPISGHKSVSWYQQVLGQGPQFIFQYYEKEERGRGNFPDRFSARQFPNYSSELNVNALLLGDSALYLCASSGQGRHEQYFGPGTRLTVT.

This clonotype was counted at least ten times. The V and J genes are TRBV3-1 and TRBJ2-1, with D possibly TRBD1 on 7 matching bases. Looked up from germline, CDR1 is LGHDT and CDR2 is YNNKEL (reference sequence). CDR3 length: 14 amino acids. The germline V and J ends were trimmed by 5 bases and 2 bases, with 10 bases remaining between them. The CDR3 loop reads CASSGGTAYNEQFF. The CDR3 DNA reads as TGTGCCAGCAGCGGAGGGACAGCCTACAATGAGCAGTTCTTC.

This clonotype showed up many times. The CDR3 region has the DNA TGTGCCAGCAGTGAGGGGGGCCGGGGGATCTATGGCTACACCTTC. Translating it yields CASSEGGRGIYGYTF. V is TRBV2 and J is TRBJ1-2; D is perhaps TRBD1 (6 bases). V shed 3 bases and J shed 4 bases, with 15 bases lying between them. The CDR3 loop spans 15 amino acids. CDR1 SNHLY and CDR2 FYNNEI come from the germline V gene.